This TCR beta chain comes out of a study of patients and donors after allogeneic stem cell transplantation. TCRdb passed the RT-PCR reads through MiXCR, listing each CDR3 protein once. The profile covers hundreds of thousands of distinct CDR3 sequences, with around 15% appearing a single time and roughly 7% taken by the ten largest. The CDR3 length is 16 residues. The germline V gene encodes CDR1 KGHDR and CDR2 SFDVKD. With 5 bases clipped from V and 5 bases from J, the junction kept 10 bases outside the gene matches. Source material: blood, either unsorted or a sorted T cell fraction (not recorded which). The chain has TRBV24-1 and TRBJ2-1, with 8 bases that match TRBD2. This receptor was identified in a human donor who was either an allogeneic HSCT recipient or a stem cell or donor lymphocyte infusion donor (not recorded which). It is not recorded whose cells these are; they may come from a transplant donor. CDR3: CATSAYSGSLHNEQFF. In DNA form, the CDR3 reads TGTGCCACCAGTGCGTACAGCGGGAGCCTCCACAATGAGCAGTTCTTC.